A single TCR beta chain is shown here with its context. The source of the sample is a study of T-cell reconstitution after alpha-beta-depleted transplantation in children. Unique molecular identifiers were built into the TCRbeta library. MiXCR, applied by TCRdb to the PCR reads, yields one record per CDR3 protein. The sample holds about 400,000 distinct CDR3 sequences, about 20% seen once. V was pared by 5 bases and J by 0 bases, with 14 bases between. Germline V gene data show CDR1 as SEHNR and CDR2 as FQNEAQ (reference sequence). The CDR3 runs 15 residues. This clonotype originated in a human donor who donated a stem cell graft to a child with acute myeloid leukemia. The V gene is TRBV7-9, the J gene TRBJ2-7, with D perhaps matching TRBD2 (6 bases). The sequencing here drew on PBMCs from the stem cell graft donor, taken from the stem cell graft. The CDR3 reads CASSAGTVSSYEQYF. The CDR3 DNA sequence: TGTGCCAGCAGCGCGGGGACGGTGAGCTCCTACGAGCAGTACTTC.